This entry is about one TCR beta chain. Its cognate antigen is unknown. Generated by immunoSEQ multiplex PCR, the TCRdb table keeps only in-frame clones and is missing some. The table shows about 98,000 clones, with about 81% occurring only once. The source of the sample is a study of radiotherapy plus CTLA-4 blockade in lung cancer. Germline V gene sequence: CDR1 SNHLY, CDR2 FYNNEI. V shed 3 bases and J shed 4 bases, with 11 bases lying between them. The CDR3 is 14 amino acids. Study results and caveats: Radiotherapy plus ipilimumab was followed by expansion in blood of tumor-derived TCR clones.

The TCR comes from a human donor with non-small cell lung cancer who had a partial response to radiotherapy plus ipilimumab. The source was peripheral blood, collected from a patient treated with radiotherapy plus ipilimumab. The chain employs TRBV2 and TRBJ2-3; the D gene is possibly TRBD2 (6 bases). The CDR3 DNA is TGTGCCAGCAGTGACGGGGACTCCTCAGATACGCAGTATTTT. This encodes CASSDGDSSDTQYF.